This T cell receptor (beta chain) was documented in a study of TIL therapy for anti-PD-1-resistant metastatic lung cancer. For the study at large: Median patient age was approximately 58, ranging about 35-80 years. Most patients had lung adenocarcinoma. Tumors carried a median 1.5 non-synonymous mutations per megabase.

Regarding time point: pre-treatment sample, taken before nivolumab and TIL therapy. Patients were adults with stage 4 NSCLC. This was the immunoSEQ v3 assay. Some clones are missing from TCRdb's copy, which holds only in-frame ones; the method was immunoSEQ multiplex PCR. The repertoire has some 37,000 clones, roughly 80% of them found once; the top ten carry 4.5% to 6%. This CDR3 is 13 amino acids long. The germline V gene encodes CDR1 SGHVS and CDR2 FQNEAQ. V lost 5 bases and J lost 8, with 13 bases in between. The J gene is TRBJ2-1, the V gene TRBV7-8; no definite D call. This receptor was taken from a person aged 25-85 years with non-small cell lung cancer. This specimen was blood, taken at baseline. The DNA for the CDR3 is TGTGCCAGCAGCCGCGGTTTTAGGTATGAGCAGTTCTTC. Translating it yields CASSRGFRYEQFF.